Listed below are T cell receptor beta chains from one sample, sequenced in a study of response to subunit inactivated influenza vaccine. Each CDR3 protein is one row after TCRdb ran MiXCR on the RT-PCR reads. Of some 550,000 distinct CDR3 sequences in the sample, approximately 22% were seen once. The sample was also linked to a second study, of T cells expressing NK-cell markers.

The specimen comprised CD4+ T cells sorted from PBMCs, sampled approximately 13 days after vaccination. The source of these receptors is a man between 45 and 60 years old who received an inactivated influenza vaccine. The CDR3 runs from the conserved cysteine through the conserved F or W. A D gene is named only where the DNA matches it firmly. A clone size is listed for some rows: how often the clone was seen (once, few, many), or a class if it is expanded.

J gene: TRBJ1-2
clone size: many
V gene: TRBV12-3/TRBV12-4
CDR3 length: 14
D gene: .
CDR3 DNA: TGTGCCAGCAGCCACCGACGGGAAAACTATGGCTACACCTTC
CDR3 protein: CASSHRRENYGYTF

J gene: TRBJ2-1
clone size: .
V gene: TRBV5-1
CDR3 length: 16
D gene: TRBD1
CDR3 DNA: TGCGCCAGCAGCTTATCTACAGGGGCCCGTTACAATGAGCAGTTCTTC
CDR3 protein: CASSLSTGARYNEQFF

J gene: TRBJ2-7
clone size: many
V gene: TRBV7-9
CDR3 length: 12
D gene: .
CDR3 DNA: TGTGCCAGCAGCCCCATTGGGTACGAGCAGTACTTC
CDR3 protein: CASSPIGYEQYF

J gene: TRBJ2-3
clone size: many
V gene: TRBV20-1
CDR3 length: 15
D gene: TRBD2
CDR3 DNA: TGCAGTGCTAGGTTCCTAGCGGGAGGGAGTGAGACGCAGTATTTT
CDR3 protein: CSARFLAGGSETQYF

J gene: TRBJ2-1
clone size: .
V gene: TRBV18
CDR3 length: 15
D gene: .
CDR3 DNA: TGTGCCAGCTCACCATCGGCTAGCAGCCACAATGAGCAGTTCTTC
CDR3 protein: CASSPSASSHNEQFF

J gene: TRBJ2-2
clone size: few
V gene: TRBV2
CDR3 length: 16
D gene: .
CDR3 DNA: TGTGCCAGCAGTGAAGGCCTTGGCAGGGACACCGGGGAGCTGTTTTTT
CDR3 protein: CASSEGLGRDTGELFF

J gene: TRBJ2-3
clone size: .
V gene: TRBV12-3/TRBV12-4
CDR3 length: 13
D gene: .
CDR3 DNA: TGTGCCAGCAGCCTTAGTTGGGGTGCGTATCTGTATTTT
CDR3 protein: CASSLSWGAYLYF

J gene: TRBJ1-1
clone size: .
V gene: TRBV4-1
CDR3 length: 14
D gene: TRBD1
CDR3 DNA: TGCGCCAGCAGCCGGGGACAGTCGAACACTGAAGCTTTCTTT
CDR3 protein: CASSRGQSNTEAFF

J gene: TRBJ2-3
clone size: .
V gene: TRBV24-1
CDR3 length: 16
D gene: TRBD1
CDR3 DNA: TGTGCCACCAGTGAAACCGGGACAGGGATGGCAGATACGCAGTATTTT
CDR3 protein: CATSETGTGMADTQYF

J gene: TRBJ2-5
clone size: .
V gene: TRBV27
CDR3 length: 14
D gene: TRBD2
CDR3 DNA: TGTGCCAGCAGCCCCCGGACTAGCAAAGAGACCCAGTACTTC
CDR3 protein: CASSPRTSKETQYF

J gene: TRBJ2-1
clone size: .
V gene: TRBV11-2
CDR3 length: 14
D gene: TRBD1
CDR3 DNA: TGTGCCAGCAGCTTAGTACAGGGGGCGGGAGAGCAGTTCTTC
CDR3 protein: CASSLVQGAGEQFF

J gene: TRBJ2-5
clone size: few
V gene: TRBV20-1
CDR3 length: 16
D gene: .
CDR3 DNA: TGCAGTGCTAGTTGGGGGGGCGGGAGCTGGGGAGAGACCCAGTACTTC
CDR3 protein: CSASWGGGSWGETQYF

J gene: TRBJ2-7
clone size: .
V gene: TRBV5-1
CDR3 length: 15
D gene: .
CDR3 DNA: TGCGCCAGCAGCTTGGACCCACTGGGTACCTACGAGCAGTACTTC
CDR3 protein: CASSLDPLGTYEQYF

J gene: TRBJ2-1
clone size: .
V gene: TRBV25-1
CDR3 length: 15
D gene: TRBD2
CDR3 DNA: TGTGCCAGCAGTCCGAGGACTAGCGGGGCGATTGAGCAGTTCTTC
CDR3 protein: CASSPRTSGAIEQFF